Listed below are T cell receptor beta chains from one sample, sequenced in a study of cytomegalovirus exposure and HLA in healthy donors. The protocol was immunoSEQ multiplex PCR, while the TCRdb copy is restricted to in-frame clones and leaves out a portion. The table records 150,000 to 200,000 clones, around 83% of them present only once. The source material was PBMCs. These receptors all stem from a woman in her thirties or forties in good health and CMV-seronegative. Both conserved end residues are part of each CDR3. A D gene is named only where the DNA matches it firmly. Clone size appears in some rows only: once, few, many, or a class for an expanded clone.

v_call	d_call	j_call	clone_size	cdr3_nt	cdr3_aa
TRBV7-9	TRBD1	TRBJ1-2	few	TGTGCCAGCAGCCCGAAGGGACAGCCTAACCTCTATGGCTACACCTTC	CASSPKGQPNLYGYTF
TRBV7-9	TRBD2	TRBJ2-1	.	TGTGCCAGCAGCTTAGCGGGTAGCGGGAATGAGCAGTTCTTC	CASSLAGSGNEQFF
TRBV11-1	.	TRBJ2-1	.	TGTGCCTCCACCGGGACATCACCCAATGAGCAGTTCTTC	CASTGTSPNEQFF
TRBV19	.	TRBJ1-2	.	TGTGCCAGTAGTATAGATCGGGAGAGTGGCTACACCTTC	CASSIDRESGYTF
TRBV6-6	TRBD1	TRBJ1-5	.	TGTGCCAATGGACAGGGTGGCAATCAGCCCCAGCATTTT	CANGQGGNQPQHF
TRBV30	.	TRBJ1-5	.	TGTGCCTGGAGTGTACGGGGGACCTCCCCCCTTAGCAATCAGCCCCAGCATTTT	CAWSVRGTSPLSNQPQHF
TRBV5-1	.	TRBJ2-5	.	TGCGCCAGCAGCTTGGTACTAGTCGAGACCCAGTACTTC	CASSLVLVETQYF
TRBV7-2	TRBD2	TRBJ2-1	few	TGTGCCAGCAGCTCCCCCAGGAGGCGAGCGGGATCCTACAATGAGCAGTTCTTC	CASSSPRRRAGSYNEQFF
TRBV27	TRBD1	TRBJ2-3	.	TGTGCCAGCAGTCCCCGGACAGGGGTAGGAGATACGCAGTATTTT	CASSPRTGVGDTQYF
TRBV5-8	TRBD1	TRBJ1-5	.	TGTGCCAGCAGCCGGGACAGGACCCAGCATTTT	CASSRDRTQHF
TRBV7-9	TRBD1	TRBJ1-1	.	TGTGCCAGCAGCTTAGAGGCAGGGGGTGTTACTGAAGCTTTCTTT	CASSLEAGGVTEAFF
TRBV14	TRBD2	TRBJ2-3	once	TGTGCCAGCAGCCAATTGGAACTAGCGGGAGGCGTTAGTATGTATACGCAGTATTTT	CASSQLELAGGVSMYTQYF
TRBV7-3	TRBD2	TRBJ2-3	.	TGTGCCAGCAGCTCTAGCGGAAGCACAGATACGCAGTATTTT	CASSSSGSTDTQYF
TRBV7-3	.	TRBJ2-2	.	TGTGCCAGCAGCCCGGACAGCACCGGGGAGCTGTTTTTT	CASSPDSTGELFF
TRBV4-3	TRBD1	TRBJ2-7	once	TGCGCCAGCAGCCAGGGGGAGGGACAGGGGGTCAGTTCCTACGAGCAGTACTTC	CASSQGEGQGVSSYEQYF
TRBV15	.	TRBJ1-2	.	TGTGCCACCAGCAGACCCGCCCGGGTCAACGGGGACTATGGCTACACCTTC	CATSRPARVNGDYGYTF
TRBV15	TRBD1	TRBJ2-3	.	TGTGCCACCAGCACTCGACAGGGGTTAACAGATACGCAGTATTTT	CATSTRQGLTDTQYF
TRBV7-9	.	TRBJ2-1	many	TGTGCCAGCAGCCAGAGCGGACCCTACAATGAGCAGTTCTTC	CASSQSGPYNEQFF
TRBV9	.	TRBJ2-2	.	TGTGCCAGCAGCGTAGCGGGTTCGGGCACCGGGGAGCTGTTTTTT	CASSVAGSGTGELFF
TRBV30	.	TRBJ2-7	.	TGTGCCTGGAGTGTACTGACCTACGAGCAGTACTTC	CAWSVLTYEQYF
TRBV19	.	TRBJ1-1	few	TGTGCCAGTAGTTTAGACAGTTGGAACACTGAAGCTTTCTTT	CASSLDSWNTEAFF
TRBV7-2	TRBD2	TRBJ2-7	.	TGTGCCAGCAGCTCCCGACTAGCGGGAGTCGATAACGAGCAGTACTTC	CASSSRLAGVDNEQYF